A selection of T cell receptor beta chains follows, all from one sample in a study of beta chain features in type 1 diabetes. This table comes from immunoSEQ multiplex PCR, and its TCRdb copy is limited to in-frame clones, with some not included. In the table there are hundreds of thousands of clones, about an eighth of which are singletons. Sequencing input: naive CD4+ T cells from blood. These receptors all come from a young man with type 1 diabetes. The conserved cysteine and the conserved F or W are not part of the CDR3 here. D genes are given only for firm matches. Where a row states a size, it is once, few, many or the class of an expanded clone; other rows omit it.

clone_size: few; d_call: NA; v_call: TRBV19; cdr3_length: 16; j_call: TRBJ2-7; cdr3_aa: ASSPFQARALPTYEQY
clone_size: NA; d_call: TRBD1; v_call: TRBV29-1; cdr3_length: 14; j_call: TRBJ1-2; cdr3_aa: SVDKPGTGIDYGYT
clone_size: few; d_call: NA; v_call: TRBV15; cdr3_length: 10; j_call: TRBJ2-3; cdr3_aa: ATSRGEVTQY
clone_size: NA; d_call: NA; v_call: TRBV10-3; cdr3_length: 10; j_call: TRBJ1-1; cdr3_aa: AISHGQFEAF
clone_size: NA; d_call: NA; v_call: TRBV30; cdr3_length: 12; j_call: TRBJ2-3; cdr3_aa: AGGLEGITDTQY
clone_size: NA; d_call: NA; v_call: TRBV6-5; cdr3_length: 12; j_call: TRBJ1-6; cdr3_aa: ASSFGTGNSPLH
clone_size: NA; d_call: NA; v_call: TRBV5-1; cdr3_length: 10; j_call: TRBJ2-7; cdr3_aa: ASSLGGYEQY
clone_size: NA; d_call: NA; v_call: TRBV6-5; cdr3_length: 13; j_call: TRBJ2-3; cdr3_aa: ASRESATSTDTQY
clone_size: NA; d_call: TRBD1; v_call: TRBV5-5; cdr3_length: 12; j_call: TRBJ2-7; cdr3_aa: ASSTTGQAYEQY
clone_size: few; d_call: NA; v_call: TRBV9; cdr3_length: 12; j_call: TRBJ2-4; cdr3_aa: ASSPSTAGDIQY
clone_size: few; d_call: TRBD2; v_call: TRBV4-1; cdr3_length: 15; j_call: TRBJ2-3; cdr3_aa: ASSQGLAGGPIDTQY
clone_size: few; d_call: TRBD1; v_call: TRBV2; cdr3_length: 12; j_call: TRBJ1-1; cdr3_aa: ASRGGQENTEAF
clone_size: few; d_call: NA; v_call: TRBV5-1; cdr3_length: 12; j_call: TRBJ1-2; cdr3_aa: ASSFRTGTNGYT
clone_size: few; d_call: NA; v_call: TRBV18; cdr3_length: 11; j_call: TRBJ2-7; cdr3_aa: ASSRGTSYEQY
clone_size: NA; d_call: NA; v_call: TRBV5-1; cdr3_length: 11; j_call: TRBJ2-7; cdr3_aa: ASSEGQPYEQY
clone_size: few; d_call: NA; v_call: TRBV6-5; cdr3_length: 13; j_call: TRBJ1-1; cdr3_aa: ASSYSPRRDTEAF
clone_size: NA; d_call: NA; v_call: TRBV2; cdr3_length: 12; j_call: TRBJ2-3; cdr3_aa: ASSGGRSEDTQY
clone_size: few; d_call: NA; v_call: TRBV28; cdr3_length: 13; j_call: TRBJ1-1; cdr3_aa: ASSSGTTMNTEAF
clone_size: few; d_call: TRBD1; v_call: TRBV7-9; cdr3_length: 13; j_call: TRBJ1-2; cdr3_aa: ASSPGQGLVYGYT
clone_size: few; d_call: NA; v_call: TRBV19; cdr3_length: 9; j_call: TRBJ1-1; cdr3_aa: ASHGDTEAF
clone_size: NA; d_call: NA; v_call: TRBV6-5; cdr3_length: 12; j_call: TRBJ2-3; cdr3_aa: ASSDDLGTDTQY